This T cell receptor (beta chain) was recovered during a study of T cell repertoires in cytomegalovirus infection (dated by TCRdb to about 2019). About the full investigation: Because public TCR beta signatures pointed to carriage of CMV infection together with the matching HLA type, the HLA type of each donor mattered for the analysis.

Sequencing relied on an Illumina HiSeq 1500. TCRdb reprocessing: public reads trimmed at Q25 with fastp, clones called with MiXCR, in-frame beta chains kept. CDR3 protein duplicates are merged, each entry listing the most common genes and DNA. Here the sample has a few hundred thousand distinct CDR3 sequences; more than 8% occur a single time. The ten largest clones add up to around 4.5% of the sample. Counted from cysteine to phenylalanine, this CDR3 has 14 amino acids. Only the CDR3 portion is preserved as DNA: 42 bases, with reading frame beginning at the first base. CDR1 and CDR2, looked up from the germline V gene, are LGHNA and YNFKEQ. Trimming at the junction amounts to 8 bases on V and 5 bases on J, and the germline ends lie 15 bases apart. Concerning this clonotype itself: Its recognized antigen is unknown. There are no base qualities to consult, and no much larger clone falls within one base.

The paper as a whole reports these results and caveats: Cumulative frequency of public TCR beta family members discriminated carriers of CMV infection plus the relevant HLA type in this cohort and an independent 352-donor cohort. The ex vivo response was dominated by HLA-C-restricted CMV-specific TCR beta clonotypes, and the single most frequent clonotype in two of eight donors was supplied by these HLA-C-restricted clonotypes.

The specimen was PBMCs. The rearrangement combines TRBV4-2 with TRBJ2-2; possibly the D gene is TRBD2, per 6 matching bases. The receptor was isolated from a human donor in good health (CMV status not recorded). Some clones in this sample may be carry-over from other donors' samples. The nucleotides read TGTGCCAGCGGAGGGAGTAGGGATACCGGGGAGCTGTTTTTT. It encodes CASGGSRDTGELFF.